This T cell receptor (beta chain) was profiled in a study of blood T cell repertoires in COVID-19. The protocol was immunoSEQ multiplex PCR, while the TCRdb copy is restricted to in-frame clones and leaves out a portion. The repertoire includes about 170,000 clones, around 85% of them detected once, and over 9.5% sits in the top ten. One Seattle source followed patients from active infection through their disease course. CDR1 is SGHNT and CDR2 is YENEEA in the germline V gene. The CDR3 loop spans 13 amino acids. V dropped 5 bases and J dropped 2 bases, with 7 bases sitting between them. This clonotype originated in a woman in her sixties with COVID-19, enrolled during active disease. The genes are TRBV11-3 and TRBJ2-1, with D possibly being TRBD1 (5 bases). What was sequenced was peripheral blood. The CDR3 sequence is CASSTDTYNEQFF. Written as DNA, the CDR3 is TGTGCCAGCAGCACGGACACCTACAATGAGCAGTTCTTC.